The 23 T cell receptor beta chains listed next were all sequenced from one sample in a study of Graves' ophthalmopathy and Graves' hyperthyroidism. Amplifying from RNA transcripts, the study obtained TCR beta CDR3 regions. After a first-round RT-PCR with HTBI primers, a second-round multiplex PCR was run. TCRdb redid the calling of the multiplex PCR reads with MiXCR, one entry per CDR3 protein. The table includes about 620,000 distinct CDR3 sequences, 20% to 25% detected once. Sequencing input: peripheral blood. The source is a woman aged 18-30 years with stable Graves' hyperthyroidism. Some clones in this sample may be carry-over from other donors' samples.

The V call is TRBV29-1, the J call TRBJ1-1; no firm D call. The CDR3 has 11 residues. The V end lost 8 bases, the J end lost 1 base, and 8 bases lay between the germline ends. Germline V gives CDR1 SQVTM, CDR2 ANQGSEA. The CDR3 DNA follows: TGCAGCATGACTAGGAACACTGAAGCTTTCTTT. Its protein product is CSMTRNTEAFF.

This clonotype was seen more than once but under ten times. CDR3 sequence (DNA): TGTGCCAGCAGTGATTATGCACCGGGGGATAGCAATCAGCCCCAGCATTTT. Protein product: CASSDYAPGDSNQPQHF. The chain has TRBV27 and TRBJ1-5; perhaps TRBD1 as D (5 bases). The germline V and J ends were trimmed by 5 bases and 0 bases, with 17 bases remaining between them. Germline CDR1 is MNHEY and CDR2 is SMNVEV (reference sequence). The CDR3 has 17 residues.

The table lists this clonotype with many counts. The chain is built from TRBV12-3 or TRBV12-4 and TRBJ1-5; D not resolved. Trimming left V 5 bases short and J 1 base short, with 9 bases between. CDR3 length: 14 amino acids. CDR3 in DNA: TGTGCCAGCAGTCGTATGGGGAGCAATCAGCCCCAGCATTTT. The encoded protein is CASSRMGSNQPQHF.

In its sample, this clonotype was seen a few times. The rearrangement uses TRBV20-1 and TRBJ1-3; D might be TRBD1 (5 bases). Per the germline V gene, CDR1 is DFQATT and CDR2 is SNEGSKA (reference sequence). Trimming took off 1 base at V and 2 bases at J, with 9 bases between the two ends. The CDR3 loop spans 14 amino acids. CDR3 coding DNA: TGCAGTGCTAGAGGCGGGGCAGCTGGAAACACCATATATTTT. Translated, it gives CSARGGAAGNTIYF.

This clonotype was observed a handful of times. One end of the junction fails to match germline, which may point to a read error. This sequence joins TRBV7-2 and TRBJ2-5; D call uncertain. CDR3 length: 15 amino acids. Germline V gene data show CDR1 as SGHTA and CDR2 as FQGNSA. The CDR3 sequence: CANSPSLGRKETQYF. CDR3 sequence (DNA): TGTGCCAACAGCCCCAGCCTAGGGCGGAAAGAGACCCAGTACTTC.

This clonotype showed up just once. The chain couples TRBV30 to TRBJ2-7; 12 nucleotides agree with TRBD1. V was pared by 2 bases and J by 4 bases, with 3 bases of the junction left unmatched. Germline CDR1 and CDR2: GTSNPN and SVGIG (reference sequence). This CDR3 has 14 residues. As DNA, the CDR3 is TGTGCCTGGAGTTGGGGACAGGGGGCTTACGAGCAGTACTTC. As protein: CAWSWGQGAYEQYF.

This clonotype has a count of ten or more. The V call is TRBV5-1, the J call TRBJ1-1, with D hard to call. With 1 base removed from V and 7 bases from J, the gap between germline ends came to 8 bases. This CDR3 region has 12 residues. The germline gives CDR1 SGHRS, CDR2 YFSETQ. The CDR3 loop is CASSLTGYEAFF. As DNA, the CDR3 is TGCGCCAGCAGCTTGACGGGATATGAAGCTTTCTTT.

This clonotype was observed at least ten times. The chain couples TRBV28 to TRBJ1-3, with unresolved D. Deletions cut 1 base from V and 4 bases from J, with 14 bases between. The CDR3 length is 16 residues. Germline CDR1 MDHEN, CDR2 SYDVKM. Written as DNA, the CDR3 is TGTGCCAGCAGTTTATTAACGACAATTGCGGGAAACACCATATATTTT. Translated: CASSLLTTIAGNTIYF.

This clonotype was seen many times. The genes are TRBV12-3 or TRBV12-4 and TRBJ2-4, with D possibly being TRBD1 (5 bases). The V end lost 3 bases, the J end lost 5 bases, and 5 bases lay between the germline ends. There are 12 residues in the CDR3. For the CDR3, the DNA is TGTGCCAGCAGTTTCAGGGAAAACATTCAGTACTTC. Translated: CASSFRENIQYF.

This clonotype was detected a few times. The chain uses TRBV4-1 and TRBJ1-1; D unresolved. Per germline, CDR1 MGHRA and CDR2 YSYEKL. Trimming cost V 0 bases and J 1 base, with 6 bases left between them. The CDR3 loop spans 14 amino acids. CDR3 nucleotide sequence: TGCGCCAGCAGCCAAGATCAGGAGAACACTGAAGCTTTCTTT. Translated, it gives CASSQDQENTEAFF.

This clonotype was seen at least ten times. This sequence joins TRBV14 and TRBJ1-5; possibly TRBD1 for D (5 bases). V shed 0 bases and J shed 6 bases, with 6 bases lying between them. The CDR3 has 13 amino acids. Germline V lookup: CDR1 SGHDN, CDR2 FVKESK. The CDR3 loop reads CASSQDQGQPQHF. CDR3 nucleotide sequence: TGTGCCAGCAGCCAAGATCAGGGTCAGCCCCAGCATTTT.

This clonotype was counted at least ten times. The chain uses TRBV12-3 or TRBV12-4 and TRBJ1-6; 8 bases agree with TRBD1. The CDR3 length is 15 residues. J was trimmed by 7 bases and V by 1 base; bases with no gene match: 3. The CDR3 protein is CASSLGGQANSPLHF. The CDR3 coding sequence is TGTGCCAGCAGTTTAGGGGGACAGGCCAATTCACCCCTCCACTTT.

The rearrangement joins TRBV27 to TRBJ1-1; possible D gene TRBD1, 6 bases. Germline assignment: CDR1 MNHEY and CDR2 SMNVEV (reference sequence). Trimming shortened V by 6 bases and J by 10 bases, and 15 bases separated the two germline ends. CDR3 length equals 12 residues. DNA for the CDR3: TGTGCCAGCAGGCCTTCGGTAGGGGGAGCTTTCTTT. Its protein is CASRPSVGGAFF.

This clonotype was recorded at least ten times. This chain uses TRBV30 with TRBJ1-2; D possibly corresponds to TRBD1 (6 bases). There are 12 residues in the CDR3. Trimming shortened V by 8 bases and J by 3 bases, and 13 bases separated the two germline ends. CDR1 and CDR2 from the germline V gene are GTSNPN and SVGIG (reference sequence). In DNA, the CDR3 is TGTGCCGGTGACAGGTGGGACTATGGCTACACCTTC. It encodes CAGDRWDYGYTF.

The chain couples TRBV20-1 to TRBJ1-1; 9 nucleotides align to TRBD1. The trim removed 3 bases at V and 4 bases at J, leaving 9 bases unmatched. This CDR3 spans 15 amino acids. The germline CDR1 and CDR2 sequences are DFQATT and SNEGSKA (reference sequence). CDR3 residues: CSASDRDRVITEAFF. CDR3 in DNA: TGCAGTGCTAGCGACCGGGACAGGGTGATCACTGAAGCTTTCTTT.

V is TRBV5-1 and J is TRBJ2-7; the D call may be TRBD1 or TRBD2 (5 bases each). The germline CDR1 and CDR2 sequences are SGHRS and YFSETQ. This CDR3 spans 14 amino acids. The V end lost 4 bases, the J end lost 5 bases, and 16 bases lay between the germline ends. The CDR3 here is CASSPGSGTNEQYF. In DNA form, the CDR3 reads TGCGCCAGCAGCCCGGGCTCTGGGACGAACGAGCAGTACTTC.

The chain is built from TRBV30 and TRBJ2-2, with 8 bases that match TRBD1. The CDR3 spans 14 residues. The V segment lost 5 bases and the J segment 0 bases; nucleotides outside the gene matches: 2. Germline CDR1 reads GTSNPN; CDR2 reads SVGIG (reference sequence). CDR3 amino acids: CAWAGGPNTGELFF. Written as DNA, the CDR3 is TGTGCCTGGGCAGGGGGCCCGAACACCGGGGAGCTGTTTTTT.

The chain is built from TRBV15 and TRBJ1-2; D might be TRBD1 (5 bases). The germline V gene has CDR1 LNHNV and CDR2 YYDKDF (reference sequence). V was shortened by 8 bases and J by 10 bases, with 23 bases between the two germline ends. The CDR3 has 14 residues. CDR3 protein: CATAMESLGTYYTF. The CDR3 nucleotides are TGTGCCACCGCGATGGAATCACTGGGGACCTACTACACCTTC. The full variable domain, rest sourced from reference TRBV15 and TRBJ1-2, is DAMVIQNPRYQVTQFGKPVTLSCSQTLNHNVMYWYQQKSSQAPKLLFHYYDKDFNNEADTPDNFQSRRPNTSFCFLDIRSPGLGDTAMYLCATAMESLGTYYTFGSGTRLTVV.

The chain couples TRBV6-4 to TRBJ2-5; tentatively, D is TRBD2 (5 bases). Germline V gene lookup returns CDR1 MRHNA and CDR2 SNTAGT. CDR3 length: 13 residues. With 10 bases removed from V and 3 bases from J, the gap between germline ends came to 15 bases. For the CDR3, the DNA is TGTGCCACGCGAGGGCTAGGAGAAGAGACCCAGTACTTC. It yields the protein CATRGLGEETQYF.

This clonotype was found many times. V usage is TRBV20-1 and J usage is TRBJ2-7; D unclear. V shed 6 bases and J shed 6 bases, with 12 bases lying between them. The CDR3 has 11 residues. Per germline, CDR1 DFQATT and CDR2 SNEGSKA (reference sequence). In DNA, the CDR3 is TGCAGTGCCTTGGACGGGTCCGAGCAGTACTTC. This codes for CSALDGSEQYF.

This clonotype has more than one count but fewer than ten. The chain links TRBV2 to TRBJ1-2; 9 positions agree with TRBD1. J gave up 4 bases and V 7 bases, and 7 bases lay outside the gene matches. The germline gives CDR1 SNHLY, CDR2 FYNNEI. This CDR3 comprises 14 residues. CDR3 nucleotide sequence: TGTGCCAGCAAACCGGGACAGGGTTCCTATGGCTACACCTTC. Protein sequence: CASKPGQGSYGYTF.

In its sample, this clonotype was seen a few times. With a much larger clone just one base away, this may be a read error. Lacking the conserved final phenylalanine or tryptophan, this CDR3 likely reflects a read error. The CDR3 DNA follows: TGTGCCAGCAGCAAACAGGGGAAGGGCCTGAATGGCTACACCGTC. This sequence encodes CASSKQGKGLNGYTV. The V call is TRBV9, the J call TRBJ1-2; TRBD1 agrees at 7 bases. CDR3 length equals 15 residues. Unmatched junction bases numbered 12, after V lost 4 bases and J lost 6 bases. In germline, CDR1 is SGDLS, CDR2 YYNGEE.

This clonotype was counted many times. The CDR3 bases are TGTGCCACCAGTGACACAGGACAGGGCTACAATGAGCAGTTCTTC. Encoded protein: CATSDTGQGYNEQFF. The chain combines TRBV24-1 with TRBJ2-1, with TRBD1 identical over 8 bases. This CDR3 is 15 amino acids long. Looked up from germline, CDR1 is KGHDR and CDR2 is SFDVKD. V shed 4 bases and J 3 bases; nucleotides not matched to a gene: 4.